The clone carrying this T cell receptor (beta chain) was counted ten times or more. Original processing methods: CDR3 was compared across clinicopathological groups, and the resulting differences were used to build a distant-metastasis classifier for papillary thyroid cancer. From the PCR reads, TCRdb re-called clones with MiXCR. These V and J calls originate from TCRdb's pipeline instead of the authors' own analysis. The sample includes tens of thousands of clones, about an eighth of them seen just once. Prior to thyroid surgery, none of the patients had received any treatment. Germline V gene lookup returns CDR1 SNHLY and CDR2 FYNNEI. V lost 10 bases and J lost 6, with 13 bases in between. CDR3 size: 12 residues. The record originates from a study of metastatic and nonmetastatic thyroid tumors. Study in general: Samples came from malignant and benign thyroid patients, and repertoires were compared across blood and tumor or nodule tissue.

The sequence was obtained from a female donor with papillary thyroid cancer or a benign thyroid nodule (not recorded which). Some clones in this sample may be carry-over from other donors' samples. This rearrangement joins TRBV2 to TRBJ2-1, with D perhaps matching TRBD2 (6 bases). The sample consisted of blood. In DNA, the CDR3 is TGTGCCATCGGACTACCCTCCAATGAGCAGTTCTTC. This sequence encodes CAIGLPSNEQFF.